Included here is one T cell receptor (beta chain) sequence, with context. Its antigen is not yet known. Base-call qualities are not available, and no considerably larger clone is one nucleotide away. Participants in the prospective study were aged 18 to 89 years, lived in under 30 United States geographic areas, and enrolled through a virtual design. Cohort assignment in the prospective study relied on participant-reported clinical history from a screening survey and a study questionnaire. Each participant in the prospective study had whole blood, serum and a nasopharyngeal or oropharyngeal swab collected by mobile phlebotomists. Prospective study participants could optionally give additional blood draws and questionnaires over an approximately 2-month period. Blood samples from the prospective study were shipped frozen or at room temperature prior to DNA extraction. The sample comes from a study of blood T cell repertoires in COVID-19 (dated by TCRdb to the early 2020s). At the level of the whole study: Samples from collaborators originated in the United States, Italy and Spain and spanned both the acute and convalescent phases of COVID-19. The material from the prospective study consisted of cDNA or gDNA derived from T cells, B-cell-depleted T cells, or PBMCs. The repertoires were made available in a free public database intended to serve as a resource for research on the immune response to SARS-CoV-2. The samples were drawn from two sources: the first 160 participants of the ongoing ImmuneRACE study, and about 1,300 subjects contributed by 6 global collaborators. HLA class I and class II types, where available, came from metadata supplied by the sample provider rather than from assay-based typing. Subjects who had been exposed to COVID-19, were actively infected with it, or had recovered from it provided the deeply sampled blood TCRbeta repertoires that made up the dataset. The sample metadata nearly always contained a de-identified subject ID, COVID-19 status, age in years and sex. What the work shows at the level of the full study, not this receptor alone: The quantity of clinical and demographic metadata differed by source and by participant and was supplied without curation.

Sequences SEHNR (CDR1) and FQNEAQ (CDR2) are obtained from the germline V gene (reference sequence). V is shortened by 1 base, J by 11 bases, and the region joining them spans 8 bases. There are 11 amino acids in the CDR3, from cysteine to phenylalanine inclusive. This entry keeps only the CDR3 DNA: 33 bases, framed from base 1. TCRbeta CDR3 regions were amplified from genomic DNA by means of the immunoSEQ Assay, a bias-controlled multiplex PCR. On the authors' methods: The number of nucleated cells in each sample was estimated from the amplification of reference gene primers within the assay. To quantify the absolute abundance of each unique TCRbeta CDR3 rearrangement, sequence reads were collapsed and filtered. For each sample, productive Simpson clonality was calculated as the square root of Simpson's diversity index across productive rearrangements. The source is immuneACCESS, and TCRdb retained only in-frame sequences with V and J called. Part of the clones is not carried over; for the studies checked, unresolved V genes explain less than half of this, and the remainder is unexplained. V, J and clone size derive from that table, while D and trimming were established from the DNA sequence. Present in this sample are 290,000 or so clones, around 89% of which were seen just once. About 4.5% of the sample comes from the top ten.

The sequenced sample was PBMCs or T cells enriched from blood (not recorded which). The origin of this receptor is a woman aged 18-35 years with acute COVID-19. Here the chain combines TRBV7-9 and TRBJ1-1, with the D gene not confidently named. The bases are TGTGCCAGCAGCTTAGACAATTACGCTTTCTTT. Its protein is CASSLDNYAFF.